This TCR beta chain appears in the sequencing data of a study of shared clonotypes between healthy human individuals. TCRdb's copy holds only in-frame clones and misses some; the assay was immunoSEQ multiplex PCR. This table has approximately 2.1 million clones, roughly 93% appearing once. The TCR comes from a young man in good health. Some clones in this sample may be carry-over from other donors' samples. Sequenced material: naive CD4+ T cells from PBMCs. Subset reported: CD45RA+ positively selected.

The chain's CDR3 is CSAYNGNTIYF. The CDR3 DNA sequence: TGCAGTGCTTACAACGGAAACACCATATATTTT. The chain joins TRBV20-1 to TRBJ1-3; D is unresolved. Per the germline V gene, CDR1 is DFQATT and CDR2 is SNEGSKA (reference sequence). Trimming took off 5 bases at V and 4 bases at J, with 6 bases between the two ends. CDR3 length equals 11 residues.